Following are 14 T cell receptor beta chains from one sample sequenced in a study of T cell repertoires in cytomegalovirus infection (dated by TCRdb to between 2018 and 2020). The data were produced on an Illumina HiSeq 1500. TCRdb itself trimmed the public reads at Q25 with fastp, ran MiXCR and retained productive beta chains. A single entry per CDR3 protein holds the most common genes and DNA from its merged rows. Within this sample are hundreds of thousands of distinct CDR3 sequences, with 35% to 45% of them counted one time only. Of the sample, around 2.8% falls within the top ten clones. Sequencing used PBMCs. These receptors were taken from a human donor in good health (CMV status not recorded). Some clones in this sample may be carry-over from other donors' samples.

The chain uses TRBV28 and TRBJ1-1, with 9 bases matching TRBD1. Looked up from germline, CDR1 is MDHEN and CDR2 is SYDVKM. The CDR3 consists of 16 residues. The junction had 10 bases not matched to a gene; V was cut back by 5 bases and J by 3 bases. CDR3 in DNA: TGTGCCAGCAGTCCAGGGACAGGGTGGCGGGACACTGAAGCTTTCTTT. Translating it yields CASSPGTGWRDTEAFF.

The chain links TRBV9 to TRBJ2-3; D ambiguous. The germline CDR1 and CDR2 sequences are SGDLS and YYNGEE. Trimming removed 0 bases at V and 1 base at J, with 21 bases between. CDR3 length: 19 amino acids. Here the CDR3 DNA reads TGTGCCAGCAGCGTAGGATCCTTTGGAGCAACTCGCGGCACAGATACGCAGTATTTT. Translated, it gives CASSVGSFGATRGTDTQYF.

About this clonotype itself: A much more abundant neighbour one base away suggests this may be a read error. The CDR3 does not close with the conserved phenylalanine or tryptophan, likely indicating a read error. This rearrangement joins TRBV7-6 to TRBJ2-7; TRBD2 is a possible D gene (6 bases). Trimming took off 0 bases at V and 0 bases at J, with 9 bases between the two ends. The CDR3 sequence is 15 residues long. The germline V gene has CDR1 SGHVS and CDR2 FNYEAQ. As DNA, the CDR3 is TGTGCCAGCAGCTTAGCGGGGGGATTCTCCTACGAGCAGTACTTA. Encoded protein: CASSLAGGFSYEQYL.

This clonotype was observed at least ten times. This chain links TRBV7-2 with TRBJ2-1; 8 bases line up with TRBD2. CDR3 size: 15 residues. Germline values: CDR1 SGHTA, CDR2 FQGNSA. J gave up 5 bases and V 2 bases, and 5 bases lay outside the gene matches. CDR3 in amino acids: CASSLYTSGHNEQFF. DNA for the CDR3: TGTGCCAGCAGCTTATACACTAGCGGACACAATGAGCAGTTCTTC.

This chain links TRBV28 with TRBJ1-2, with TRBD1 identical over 9 bases. After removal of 3 bases from V and 8 bases from J, the junction contained 16 bases not matched to a gene. The germline V gene has CDR1 MDHEN and CDR2 SYDVKM. CDR3 length equals 17 residues. The CDR3 DNA sequence: TGTGCCAGCAGTTTGTCCTTGTCCCGGACAGGGGTGGGAGGCTACACCTTC. Its protein is CASSLSLSRTGVGGYTF.

This sequence joins TRBV6-2 or TRBV6-3 and TRBJ2-3; no firm D call. The CDR3 length is 15 residues. CDR1 and CDR2 from the germline V gene are MNHEY and SVGEGT. Trimming cost V 2 bases and J 1 base, with 10 bases left between them. CDR3 in DNA: TGTGCCAGCAGTTACATAGGTCAGCGCACAGATACGCAGTATTTT. This translates into CASSYIGQRTDTQYF.

With respect to this clonotype: Since a much larger clone is just one base distant, this may be a read error. V usage is TRBV7-6 and J usage is TRBJ2-7; no definite D call. The CDR3 sequence is 17 residues long. Germline CDR1 is SGHVS and CDR2 is FNYEAQ. V dropped 7 bases and J dropped 3 bases, with 25 bases sitting between them. CDR3 sequence reads: CASILTPPSRQLYEQYF. CDR3 coding DNA: TGTGCCAGCATCTTGACCCCCCCTTCTCGTCAACTCTACGAGCAGTACTTC.

In this sample, this clonotype turned up many times. J is TRBJ2-2 and V is TRBV7-6; 12 bases are a match to TRBD1. CDR1 SGHVS and CDR2 FNYEAQ come from the germline V gene. J lost 6 bases, V lost 7 bases, and 15 bases had no gene match. The CDR3 is 18 amino acids. For the CDR3, the DNA is TGTGCCAGCACCCTCACCGCCGGGACAGGGGGCGCGGCCGGGGAGCTGTTTTTT. Translation: CASTLTAGTGGAAGELFF.

This clonotype was observed a handful of times. The V call is TRBV6-5, the J call TRBJ2-2, with a tentative D call TRBD2 (5 bases). V gave up 2 bases and J gave up 6 bases, with 7 bases separating them. CDR1 is MNHEY, CDR2 SVGAGI, per germline. CDR3 size: 13 residues. CDR3 sequence: CASSYEEAGELFF. The CDR3 nucleotides read TGTGCCAGCAGTTACGAGGAGGCCGGGGAGCTGTTTTTT.

This chain uses TRBV28 with TRBJ2-5, with D possibly TRBD1 on 6 matching bases. CDR1 and CDR2 (germline): MDHEN, SYDVKM. This CDR3 region has 15 residues. Trimming removed 7 bases at V and 4 bases at J, with 19 bases between. CDR3 nucleotides: TGTGCCAGCATTCCCCCCGGGCGAGGGGGAGAGACCCAGTACTTC. It specifies CASIPPGRGGETQYF.

CDR3 nucleotides: TGTGCCAGCAGTTACTCTCTCTGGACAGGGGGTCGGTCAGATACGCAGTATTTT. Amino acid sequence: CASSYSLWTGGRSDTQYF. The V gene is TRBV6-2 or TRBV6-3, the J gene TRBJ2-3, with 10 nucleotides matching TRBD1. CDR3 length: 18 residues. CDR1 MNHEY and CDR2 SVGEGT come from the germline V gene. J gave up 4 bases and V 0 bases, and 10 bases lay outside the gene matches.

The V and J genes are TRBV6-4 and TRBJ2-6, with D possibly being TRBD1 or TRBD2 (5 bases each). The CDR3 is 16 residues long. CDR1 MRHNA and CDR2 SNTAGT come from the germline V gene. V lost 0 bases and J 3 bases, leaving 9 bases between the germline ends. CDR3 sequence: CASSDSRGGGANVLTF. As DNA, the CDR3 is TGTGCCAGCAGTGACTCGAGGGGCGGTGGGGCCAACGTCCTGACTTTC.

This chain uses TRBV18 with TRBJ2-4; no reliable D call. The CDR3 is 16 amino acids. CDR1 and CDR2 from the germline V gene are KGHSH and LQKENI. V gave up 3 bases and J gave up 0 bases, with 12 bases separating them. CDR3 DNA: TGTGCCAGCTCACCCGCCGCCCGGCTAGCCAAAAACATTCAGTACTTC. Protein sequence: CASSPAARLAKNIQYF. The full variable domain, its missing parts supplied by reference TRBV18 and TRBJ2-4, is NAGVMQNPRHLVRRRGQEARLRCSPMKGHSHVYWYRQLPEEGLKFMVYLQKENIIDESGMPKERFSAEFPKEGPSILRIQQVVRGDSAAYFCASSPAARLAKNIQYFGAGTRLSVL.

This clonotype has just a few counts. The rearrangement joins TRBV7-9 to TRBJ2-1; the D gene is possibly TRBD1 (5 bases). The CDR3 length is 16 residues. V shed 5 bases and J shed 8 bases, with 22 bases lying between them. Germline V gene lookup returns CDR1 SEHNR and CDR2 FQNEAQ (reference sequence). The DNA for the CDR3 is TGTGCCAGCAGCATTGACGACAGCTCTGAGGCCGATGAGCAGTTCTTC. Its translation: CASSIDDSSEADEQFF.